The text below deals with one TCR beta chain. Its target is unknown. The data were taken from a study of T cell responses to AZD1222 COVID-19 vaccine. Study-wide results and caveats: The reported proportion of spike-specific TCRs targeting unmutated variant regions was nearly half. CD4 TCRs linked to vaccination spanned spike, dominating at 160-218 and 743-854.

Germline CDR1 reads WNHNN; CDR2 reads SYGVQD (reference sequence). Trimming stripped 0 bases from V and 0 bases from J, with 12 bases between. This CDR3 is 17 amino acids long. Generated by immunoSEQ multiplex PCR, the TCRdb table keeps only in-frame clones and is missing some. The repertoire holds roughly 90,000 clones, with over 85% as singletons. Sample: peripheral blood, taken 28 days after the second AZD1222 dose. This TCR was sampled from an adult who received the AZD1222 COVID-19 vaccine. This sequence joins TRBV10-1 and TRBJ2-1; perhaps TRBD2 as D (7 bases). The CDR3 reads CASSESSRGASYNEQFF. The CDR3 DNA reads as TGCGCCAGCAGTGAGTCGTCCCGGGGGGCCTCCTACAATGAGCAGTTCTTC.